A selection of T cell receptor beta chains follows, all from one sample in a study of blood T cell repertoires in COVID-19. Produced via immunoSEQ multiplex PCR; TCRdb's table is partial and in-frame only. The data hold 11,000 to 15,000 clones, with 80% to 85% observed a single time. Sequencing used peripheral blood. The receptors derive from a man in his forties or fifties with active COVID-19. The CDR3 runs from the conserved cysteine through the conserved F or W. Fields, in order: V gene, J gene, clone size, D gene, CDR3 DNA, CDR3 protein. A D gene is named only where the DNA matches it firmly. Rows give clone size only sometimes, using once, few, many, or a class for an expanded clone.

TRBV11-2	TRBJ2-7	once	NA	TGTGCCAGCAGCTTATTTGGGACGGCGGGAAACTACGAGCAGTACTTC	CASSLFGTAGNYEQYF
TRBV27	TRBJ1-2	NA	TRBD1	TGTGCCAGCAGTTTGACCGGGACAGGAGACTATGGCTACACCTTC	CASSLTGTGDYGYTF
TRBV28	TRBJ2-1	once	TRBD2	TGTGCCAGCCACCGGACTAGCGAGACAATAAGGGATGAGCAGTTCTTC	CASHRTSETIRDEQFF
TRBV3-1/TRBV3-2	TRBJ2-7	once	TRBD2	TGTGCCAGCAGCCACCTAACTAGCGGGAGGGGGTACGAGCAGTACTTC	CASSHLTSGRGYEQYF
TRBV28	TRBJ2-7	NA	TRBD2	TGTGCCAGCAGCCAGGGAGGGGAGGCCTACGAGCAGTACTTC	CASSQGGEAYEQYF
TRBV27	TRBJ1-1	NA	NA	TGTGCCAGCAGTTTATCAGGGAGGTACACTGAAGCTTTCTTT	CASSLSGRYTEAFF
TRBV4-1	TRBJ2-3	NA	NA	TGCGCCAGCAGCCTAAGTGGGGAGTTGGCAGATACGCAGTATTTT	CASSLSGELADTQYF
TRBV9	TRBJ2-3	NA	TRBD2	TGTGCCAGCAGCACTAGCGGGTCTAGCACAGATACGCAGTATTTT	CASSTSGSSTDTQYF
TRBV15	TRBJ2-3	NA	TRBD1	TGTGCCACCAGCAGACCAATGGGGGACAGGGGAGGGCCTACGCAGTATTTT	CATSRPMGDRGGPTQYF
TRBV7-9	TRBJ2-3	NA	NA	TGTGCCAGCACCGCCGGCATGGGGGGAAGCACAGATACGCAGTATTTT	CASTAGMGGSTDTQYF
TRBV18	TRBJ1-5	NA	TRBD1	TGTGCCAGCTCAACCCAGGGGGCCCATCAGCCCCAGCATTTT	CASSTQGAHQPQHF
TRBV27	TRBJ2-7	NA	NA	TGTGCCAGCAGCCTGTACAGGGTTGGGGGCGACGAGCAGTACTTC	CASSLYRVGGDEQYF
TRBV4-2	TRBJ2-7	once	TRBD1	TGTGCCAGCAGCCTTGGACAGGGGGAATACGAGCAGTACTTC	CASSLGQGEYEQYF
TRBV11-1	TRBJ2-7	large	TRBD2	TGTGCCAGCAGCTTAGCGACGCGGGAGTGGAGCTACGAGCAGTACTTC	CASSLATREWSYEQYF
TRBV9	TRBJ2-7	NA	NA	TGTGCCAGCAGCGTGAAGGGAGGCTACGAGCAGTACTTC	CASSVKGGYEQYF
TRBV14	TRBJ2-1	NA	TRBD2	TGTGCCAGCAGCCAGATTATAAGCGGGAGGGCCTTTCGCGATGAGCAGTTCTTC	CASSQIISGRAFRDEQFF
TRBV11-2	TRBJ2-7	NA	NA	TGTGCCAGCAGCCCCCGGTCGGGACTGATCGAGCAGTACTTC	CASSPRSGLIEQYF
TRBV28	TRBJ2-1	NA	NA	TGTGCCAGCAGGGAAACAGGTATTAACAATGAGCAGTTCTTC	CASRETGINNEQFF
TRBV28	TRBJ1-1	NA	NA	TGTGCCAGCAGCCCTCTCCGGACTGAAGCTTTCTTT	CASSPLRTEAFF
TRBV30	TRBJ2-1	NA	TRBD2	TGTGCCTGGAGCCCACCCCCCCTAGCGGGGGGGGCATATGAGCAGTTCTTC	CAWSPPPLAGGAYEQFF
TRBV5-4	TRBJ1-1	NA	NA	TGTGCCAGCAGCTTGTGGGGAGGACTCGAAGCTTTCTTT	CASSLWGGLEAFF
TRBV5-1	TRBJ2-1	NA	TRBD2	TGCGCCAGCAGCTTGGGACTAGCGGGTTTGAACAATGAGCAGTTCTTC	CASSLGLAGLNNEQFF
TRBV7-9	TRBJ2-1	NA	TRBD2	TGTGCCAGCAGCTCACTAGCGGACCCCTACAATGAGCAGTTCTTC	CASSSLADPYNEQFF
TRBV2	TRBJ2-7	once	NA	TGTGCCAGCAGTTACAGGGAGGGCTCCTACGAGCAGTACTTC	CASSYREGSYEQYF
TRBV5-6	TRBJ2-7	NA	NA	TGTGCCAGCAGCATCAGCTACGAGCAGTACTTC	CASSISYEQYF